This T cell receptor beta chain was identified during a study of cytomegalovirus exposure and HLA in healthy donors. The PCR employed 60 Vbeta primers together with 13 Jbeta primers. Only in-frame clones appear in the TCRdb table, and some are missing; sequencing was by immunoSEQ multiplex PCR. The profile covers about 270,000 clones, with around two thirds appearing a single time and roughly 2.4% taken by the ten largest. Concerning this clone: Its antigen is still unknown.

Findings of the study overall: A later analysis showed that HLA-associated TCR beta chains had undergone more clonal expansion than equally common others. According to a later analysis, most TCR beta chains associated with CMV appeared HLA-restricted.

V lost 4 bases and J lost 6, with 17 bases in between. This CDR3 comprises 14 residues. The clonotype was recovered from a female donor in good health and CMV-seronegative. What was sequenced was PBMCs. The V gene is TRBV5-3, the J gene TRBJ2-7; D is unclear. TRBV5-3 is an ORF, and what it does is uncertain. The CDR3 DNA follows: TGTGCCAGAAGCCCCTTCCCCAGGTTTGCCGAGCAGTACTTC. This encodes CARSPFPRFAEQYF.